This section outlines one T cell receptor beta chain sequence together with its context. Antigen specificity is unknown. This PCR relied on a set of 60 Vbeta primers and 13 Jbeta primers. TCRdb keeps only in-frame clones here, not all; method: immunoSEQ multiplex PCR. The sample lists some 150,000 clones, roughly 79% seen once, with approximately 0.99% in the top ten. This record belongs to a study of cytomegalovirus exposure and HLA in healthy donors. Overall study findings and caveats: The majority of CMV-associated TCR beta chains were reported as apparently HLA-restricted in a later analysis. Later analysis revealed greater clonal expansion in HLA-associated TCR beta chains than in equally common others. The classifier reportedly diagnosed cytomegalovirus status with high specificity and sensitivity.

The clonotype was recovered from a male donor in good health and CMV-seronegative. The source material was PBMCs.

The CDR3: CASSEVTSGGPSSTDTQYF. The CDR3, as DNA: TGTGCCAGCAGTGAGGTTACTAGCGGGGGGCCTTCTAGCACAGATACGCAGTATTTT. The chain carries TRBV6-4 and TRBJ2-3, with 12 bases identical to TRBD2. This CDR3 comprises 19 residues. The germline CDR1 and CDR2 sequences are MRHNA and SNTAGT. Trimming at V came to 3 bases and at J to 0 bases, leaving 10 bases not matched to a gene.